This record concerns one T cell receptor (beta chain) sequence. The antigen is unknown. This sample was included in a study of STAT5B mutations in CD4+ large granular lymphocyte leukemia. Study information: Among healthy controls, a particular HLA allele went with more CDR3 'QG' motifs. Findings and limits, study-wide: TRBV06-family usage was enriched in top patient clones (8/27) versus controls (2/35). Less than 30% of private leukemic clonotypes occurred rarely in other patients' non-leukemic repertoires.

Some clones are missing from TCRdb's copy, which holds only in-frame ones; the method was immunoSEQ multiplex PCR. This sample has 37,000 or so clones, with approximately 90% found just once. Controls came from buffy coats of healthy blood donors. Trimming took off 0 bases at V and 5 bases at J, with 14 bases between the two ends. CDR3 length: 15 residues. Germline CDR1 is SGHRS and CDR2 is YFSETQ. The chain employs TRBV5-1 and TRBJ2-5; no definite D call. The TCR was taken from a human donor in good health. Input material: CD4+ T cells from blood buffy coats. In DNA, the CDR3 is TGCGCCAGCAGCTTGGCCAACGGATATGGGGAGACCCAGTACTTC. Translation gives CASSLANGYGETQYF. Full variable domain (missing parts from reference TRBV5-1 and TRBJ2-5): KAGVTQTPRYLIKTRGQQVTLSCSPISGHRSVSWYQQTPGQGLQFLFEYFSETQRNKGNFPGRFSGRQFSNSRSEMNVSTLELGDSALYLCASSLANGYGETQYFGPGTRLLVL.